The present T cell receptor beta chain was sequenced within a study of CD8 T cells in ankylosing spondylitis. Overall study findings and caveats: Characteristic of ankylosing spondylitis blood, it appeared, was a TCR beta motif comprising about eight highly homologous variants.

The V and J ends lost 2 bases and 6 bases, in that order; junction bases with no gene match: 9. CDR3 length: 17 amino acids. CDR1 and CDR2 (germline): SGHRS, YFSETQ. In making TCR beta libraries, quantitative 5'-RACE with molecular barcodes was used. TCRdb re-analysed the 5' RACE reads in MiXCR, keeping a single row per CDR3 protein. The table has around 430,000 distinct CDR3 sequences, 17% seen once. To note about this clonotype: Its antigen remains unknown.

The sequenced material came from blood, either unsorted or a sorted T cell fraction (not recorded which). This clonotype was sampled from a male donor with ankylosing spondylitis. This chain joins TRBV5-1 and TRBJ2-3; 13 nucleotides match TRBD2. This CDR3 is CASSFQTSGRKVDTQYF. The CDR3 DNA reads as TGCGCCAGCAGCTTCCAGACTAGCGGGAGGAAAGTGGATACGCAGTATTTT.